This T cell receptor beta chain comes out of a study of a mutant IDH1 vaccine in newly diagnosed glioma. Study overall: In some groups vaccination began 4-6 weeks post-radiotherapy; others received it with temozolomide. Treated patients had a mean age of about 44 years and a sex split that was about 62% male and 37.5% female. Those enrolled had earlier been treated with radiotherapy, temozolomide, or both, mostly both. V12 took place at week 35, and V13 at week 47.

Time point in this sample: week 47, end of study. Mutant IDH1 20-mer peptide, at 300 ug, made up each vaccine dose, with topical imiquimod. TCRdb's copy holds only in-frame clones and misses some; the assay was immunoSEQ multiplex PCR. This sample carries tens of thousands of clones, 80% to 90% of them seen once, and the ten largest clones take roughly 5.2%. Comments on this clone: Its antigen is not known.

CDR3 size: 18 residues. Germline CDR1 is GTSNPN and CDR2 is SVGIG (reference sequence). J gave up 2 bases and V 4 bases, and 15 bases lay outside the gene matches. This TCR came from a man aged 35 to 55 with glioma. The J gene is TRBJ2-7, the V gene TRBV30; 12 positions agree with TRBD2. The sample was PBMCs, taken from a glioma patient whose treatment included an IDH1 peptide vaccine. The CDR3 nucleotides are TGTGCCTGGACCCTGGCGGGGCCACTAGCGGGGGGCGCCTACGAGCAGTACTTC. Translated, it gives CAWTLAGPLAGGAYEQYF.